These T cell receptor beta chains were read from a single sample in a study of liver allograft versus peripheral blood T cells. Each CDR3 protein is one row after TCRdb ran MiXCR on the reads. The sample has thousands of distinct CDR3 sequences, roughly 15% seen once. Receptors were obtained from a human patient who had a liver transplant. Some T cells may be graft donor cells. Both conserved end residues are part of each CDR3. D genes are given only for firm matches. A row's size may be missing; if present it is once, few, many or a size class.

v_call: TRBV19; clone_size: medium-sized; j_call: TRBJ1-3; d_call: TRBD1; cdr3_nt: TGTGCCACCCAACCCACAGGGGCCTCTGGAAACACCATATATTTT; cdr3_aa: CATQPTGASGNTIYF
v_call: TRBV6-5; clone_size: medium-sized; j_call: TRBJ1-2; d_call: NA; cdr3_nt: TGTGCCAGCAGTAATTCCGGGGCCTATAACTATGGCTACACCTTC; cdr3_aa: CASSNSGAYNYGYTF
v_call: TRBV28; clone_size: medium-sized; j_call: TRBJ2-7; d_call: TRBD1; cdr3_nt: TGTGCCAGCAGAACAGGGGGCGAGTACGAGCAGTACTTC; cdr3_aa: CASRTGGEYEQYF
v_call: TRBV20-1; clone_size: many; j_call: TRBJ1-1; d_call: TRBD1; cdr3_nt: TGCAGTGCTACCTCAGGGGGCTTGGGGGCTTTCTTT; cdr3_aa: CSATSGGLGAFF
v_call: TRBV20-1; clone_size: NA; j_call: TRBJ2-3; d_call: TRBD1; cdr3_nt: TGCAGTGCCACGGGACAGGGAAGAGATACGCAGTATTTT; cdr3_aa: CSATGQGRDTQYF
v_call: TRBV25-1; clone_size: few; j_call: TRBJ2-3; d_call: NA; cdr3_nt: TGTGCCAGCAGTAAACGGGACCTTACGGATACGCAGTATTTT; cdr3_aa: CASSKRDLTDTQYF
v_call: TRBV30; clone_size: medium-sized; j_call: TRBJ2-7; d_call: NA; cdr3_nt: TGTGCCTGGAGTGTTCGGGGGGCAGGAACCCCCTACGAGCAGTACTTC; cdr3_aa: CAWSVRGAGTPYEQYF
v_call: TRBV7-3; clone_size: few; j_call: TRBJ2-3; d_call: NA; cdr3_nt: TGTGCCAGCAGCCCCGTCGGGCTAGCCGGAGATACGCAGTATTTT; cdr3_aa: CASSPVGLAGDTQYF
v_call: TRBV14; clone_size: NA; j_call: TRBJ1-1; d_call: NA; cdr3_nt: TGTGCCAGCAGCCAGCGACGGGGGAACACTGAAGCTTTCTTT; cdr3_aa: CASSQRRGNTEAFF
v_call: TRBV18; clone_size: medium-sized; j_call: TRBJ1-4; d_call: NA; cdr3_nt: TGTGCCAGCTCACCAAGGGGTGGAGGAACTAATGAAAAACTGTTTTTT; cdr3_aa: CASSPRGGGTNEKLFF
v_call: TRBV11-2; clone_size: few; j_call: TRBJ1-2; d_call: NA; cdr3_nt: TGTGCCAGCAGCCCCGGACGGACCCTTCAGGGCTACACCTTC; cdr3_aa: CASSPGRTLQGYTF
v_call: TRBV12-3/TRBV12-4; clone_size: NA; j_call: TRBJ1-1; d_call: TRBD1; cdr3_nt: TGTGCCAGCAGTTTAGGTGGGACAGGAACAATGAACACTGAAGCTTTCTTT; cdr3_aa: CASSLGGTGTMNTEAFF
v_call: TRBV28; clone_size: NA; j_call: TRBJ1-1; d_call: NA; cdr3_nt: TGTGCCAGCAAGGGGAACCCCGGGACGGTGAACACTGAAGCTTTCTTT; cdr3_aa: CASKGNPGTVNTEAFF
v_call: TRBV7-2; clone_size: NA; j_call: TRBJ1-2; d_call: TRBD1; cdr3_nt: TGTGCCAGCAGCAGACACAGGGGGCAGAGTGGCTACACCTTC; cdr3_aa: CASSRHRGQSGYTF
v_call: TRBV6-2/TRBV6-3; clone_size: medium-sized; j_call: TRBJ1-5; d_call: NA; cdr3_nt: TGTGCCAGCAGTTACGTGAGGGTCGGTTGGGATCAGCCCCAGCATTTT; cdr3_aa: CASSYVRVGWDQPQHF
v_call: TRBV12-3/TRBV12-4; clone_size: NA; j_call: TRBJ1-4; d_call: TRBD1; cdr3_nt: TGTGCCAGCAGTCCCGCCCGGACAGGGGGGAATGAAAAACTGTTTTTT; cdr3_aa: CASSPARTGGNEKLFF
v_call: TRBV29-1; clone_size: medium-sized; j_call: TRBJ2-1; d_call: NA; cdr3_nt: TGCAGCGTCTACCGATCAGTGGATGAGCAGTTCTTC; cdr3_aa: CSVYRSVDEQFF
v_call: TRBV27; clone_size: medium-sized; j_call: TRBJ2-7; d_call: TRBD1; cdr3_nt: TGTGCCAGCAGTGCCGGGACAGCACTCTACGAGCAGTACTTC; cdr3_aa: CASSAGTALYEQYF
v_call: TRBV11-2; clone_size: few; j_call: TRBJ1-1; d_call: NA; cdr3_nt: TGTGCCAGCAGCTTTTCTGGCACTGAAGCTTTCTTT; cdr3_aa: CASSFSGTEAFF
v_call: TRBV12-3/TRBV12-4; clone_size: many; j_call: TRBJ1-5; d_call: TRBD1; cdr3_nt: TGTGCCAGCAGTTTATCGGACAGGCCTAATCAGCCCCAGCATTTT; cdr3_aa: CASSLSDRPNQPQHF
v_call: TRBV18; clone_size: many; j_call: TRBJ1-1; d_call: NA; cdr3_nt: TGTGCCAGCTCACCGTCGGGGGCTGCAGCTTTCTTT; cdr3_aa: CASSPSGAAAFF
v_call: TRBV20-1; clone_size: NA; j_call: TRBJ2-7; d_call: TRBD2; cdr3_nt: TGCAGTGCTAGAGCCTACCATTCTCCCCTAGCGGGATGGTACGAGCAGTACTTC; cdr3_aa: CSARAYHSPLAGWYEQYF
v_call: TRBV19; clone_size: many; j_call: TRBJ1-1; d_call: NA; cdr3_nt: TGTGCCAGTAGTATGGTGTTGGGACGGGTGGCTGAAGCTTTCTTT; cdr3_aa: CASSMVLGRVAEAFF
v_call: TRBV12-5; clone_size: few; j_call: TRBJ2-1; d_call: NA; cdr3_nt: TGTGCTAGTGCCACCGGGAGTGTGTACAATGAGCAGTTCTTC; cdr3_aa: CASATGSVYNEQFF
v_call: TRBV18; clone_size: medium-sized; j_call: TRBJ1-2; d_call: TRBD1; cdr3_nt: TGTGCCAGCTCACCGTCGACAGGGTTGGTCTATGGCTACACCTTC; cdr3_aa: CASSPSTGLVYGYTF
v_call: TRBV30; clone_size: few; j_call: TRBJ1-1; d_call: TRBD1; cdr3_nt: TGTGCCTGGACAGGGGGCTTGAGGAACACTGAAGCTTTCTTT; cdr3_aa: CAWTGGLRNTEAFF
v_call: TRBV25-1; clone_size: few; j_call: TRBJ2-7; d_call: TRBD2; cdr3_nt: TGTGCCAGCAGTGTTGGAGGGGTAGCGGGAGGGGGAGAGCAGTACTTC; cdr3_aa: CASSVGGVAGGGEQYF
v_call: TRBV28; clone_size: NA; j_call: TRBJ2-3; d_call: TRBD1; cdr3_nt: TGTGCCAGCAGCACCCAGACAGGGGGTACAGATACGCAGTATTTT; cdr3_aa: CASSTQTGGTDTQYF
v_call: TRBV7-2; clone_size: NA; j_call: TRBJ2-2; d_call: TRBD2; cdr3_nt: TGTGCCAGCAGTTTTATGGTGACTAGCGGGACGAGTGGGGAGCTGTTTTTT; cdr3_aa: CASSFMVTSGTSGELFF
v_call: TRBV6-1; clone_size: medium-sized; j_call: TRBJ1-2; d_call: NA; cdr3_nt: TGTGCCAGCAGTGATACAGGAGCTAACTATGGCTACACCTTC; cdr3_aa: CASSDTGANYGYTF
v_call: TRBV28; clone_size: medium-sized; j_call: TRBJ1-2; d_call: TRBD1; cdr3_nt: TGTGCCAGCAGCTTACCCACGGGACAGGGGTCCGGCTACACCTTC; cdr3_aa: CASSLPTGQGSGYTF
v_call: TRBV20-1; clone_size: few; j_call: TRBJ2-3; d_call: TRBD2; cdr3_nt: TGCAGTGCTAGTTTGAGCGGGGCCATAGGGGATACGCAGTATTTT; cdr3_aa: CSASLSGAIGDTQYF
v_call: TRBV19; clone_size: medium-sized; j_call: TRBJ2-3; d_call: NA; cdr3_nt: TGTGCCAGTAGTATCGGCCCATCGGATACGCAGTATTTT; cdr3_aa: CASSIGPSDTQYF
v_call: TRBV10-2; clone_size: few; j_call: TRBJ2-7; d_call: TRBD2; cdr3_nt: TGCGCCAGCAGTGGAATTAGCGGGTCCCCCTCCTACGAGCAGTACTTC; cdr3_aa: CASSGISGSPSYEQYF
v_call: TRBV20-1; clone_size: many; j_call: TRBJ2-1; d_call: TRBD2; cdr3_nt: TGCAGTGCCCTCCCTAGCGGGAGCTACAATGAGCAGTTCTTC; cdr3_aa: CSALPSGSYNEQFF
v_call: TRBV7-3; clone_size: many; j_call: TRBJ2-2; d_call: NA; cdr3_nt: TGTGCCAGCAGCTTAGCACCCACCGGGGAGCTGTTTTTT; cdr3_aa: CASSLAPTGELFF
v_call: TRBV20-1; clone_size: medium-sized; j_call: TRBJ1-2; d_call: NA; cdr3_nt: TGCAGTGCTAGAGATAACAGATCTTATGGCTACACCTTC; cdr3_aa: CSARDNRSYGYTF
v_call: TRBV7-9; clone_size: few; j_call: TRBJ1-6; d_call: NA; cdr3_nt: TGTGCCAGCAGCGCTTCGAATTCACCCCTCCACTTT; cdr3_aa: CASSASNSPLHF
v_call: TRBV7-9; clone_size: medium-sized; j_call: TRBJ1-4; d_call: NA; cdr3_nt: TGTGCCAGCAGCTTAGATGAAAAACTGTTTTTT; cdr3_aa: CASSLDEKLFF
v_call: TRBV28; clone_size: few; j_call: TRBJ2-7; d_call: NA; cdr3_nt: TGTGCCAGCAGTTTATGGGCAGGGTCCCACGAGCAGTACTTC; cdr3_aa: CASSLWAGSHEQYF
v_call: TRBV5-6; clone_size: many; j_call: TRBJ1-3; d_call: NA; cdr3_nt: TGTGCCAGCAGCCCTAAAGGGCTTTTTTCTGGAAACACCATATATTTT; cdr3_aa: CASSPKGLFSGNTIYF
v_call: TRBV13; clone_size: medium-sized; j_call: TRBJ2-7; d_call: TRBD1; cdr3_nt: TGTGCCAGCAGTTCCGGGACAGGGAAGGTTTACGAGCAGTACTTC; cdr3_aa: CASSSGTGKVYEQYF
v_call: TRBV20-1; clone_size: NA; j_call: TRBJ2-5; d_call: NA; cdr3_nt: TGCAGTGCTAGGGGCGACTATCAGACCCAGTACTTC; cdr3_aa: CSARGDYQTQYF
v_call: TRBV12-3/TRBV12-4; clone_size: NA; j_call: TRBJ1-2; d_call: TRBD1; cdr3_nt: TGTGCCAGCAGTTTATACCCCGGGACAGGGTTTTGGGGCTATGGCTACACCTTC; cdr3_aa: CASSLYPGTGFWGYGYTF
v_call: TRBV29-1; clone_size: NA; j_call: TRBJ2-5; d_call: TRBD2; cdr3_nt: TGCAGCGCCTCGGGACTAGCGGAAGAGACCCAGTACTTC; cdr3_aa: CSASGLAEETQYF
v_call: TRBV9; clone_size: medium-sized; j_call: TRBJ2-7; d_call: TRBD2; cdr3_nt: TGTGCCAGCAGCGTAGGGGTAGCGGGTGTAGAGGGCTACGAGCAGTACTTC; cdr3_aa: CASSVGVAGVEGYEQYF
v_call: TRBV28; clone_size: medium-sized; j_call: TRBJ1-6; d_call: TRBD1; cdr3_nt: TGTGCCAGCAGCATCCCGGGACAGGGTGGATCCCTCCACTTT; cdr3_aa: CASSIPGQGGSLHF
v_call: TRBV20-1; clone_size: few; j_call: TRBJ1-5; d_call: NA; cdr3_nt: TGCAGTGCTAGGGGCCGTAACGATCAGCCCCAGCATTTT; cdr3_aa: CSARGRNDQPQHF
v_call: TRBV9; clone_size: medium-sized; j_call: TRBJ1-5; d_call: NA; cdr3_nt: TGTGCCAGCAGCGTAGATCTGTCTAGCAATCAGCCCCAGCATTTT; cdr3_aa: CASSVDLSSNQPQHF
v_call: TRBV14; clone_size: NA; j_call: TRBJ1-2; d_call: TRBD1; cdr3_nt: TGTGCCAGCAGCGGGGGACAGGGGAGATATGGCTACACCTTC; cdr3_aa: CASSGGQGRYGYTF
v_call: TRBV19; clone_size: medium-sized; j_call: TRBJ1-5; d_call: NA; cdr3_nt: TGTGCCAGTGCCCTAGGGGATCAGCCCCAGCATTTT; cdr3_aa: CASALGDQPQHF
v_call: TRBV7-9; clone_size: NA; j_call: TRBJ1-6; d_call: NA; cdr3_nt: TGTGCCAGCAGCTTAGATAATAATTCACCCCTCCACTTT; cdr3_aa: CASSLDNNSPLHF
v_call: TRBV20-1; clone_size: NA; j_call: TRBJ2-5; d_call: NA; cdr3_nt: TGCAGTGCTAGCCCCTCGGAGCAAGAGACCCAGTACTTC; cdr3_aa: CSASPSEQETQYF
v_call: TRBV7-2; clone_size: medium-sized; j_call: TRBJ2-2; d_call: NA; cdr3_nt: TGTGCCAGCAGCTTGGGTTGGGGTCCAGCGAACACCGGGGAGCTGTTTTTT; cdr3_aa: CASSLGWGPANTGELFF
v_call: TRBV24-1; clone_size: many; j_call: TRBJ2-3; d_call: NA; cdr3_nt: TGTGCCACCAGTGACCCAGGGGGGCGAGGAGGGGCAGATACGCAGTATTTT; cdr3_aa: CATSDPGGRGGADTQYF
v_call: TRBV6-1; clone_size: medium-sized; j_call: TRBJ2-2; d_call: NA; cdr3_nt: TGTGCCAGCAGTCCCCTGGCGAATGCCGGGGAGCTGTTTTTT; cdr3_aa: CASSPLANAGELFF
v_call: TRBV6-1; clone_size: medium-sized; j_call: TRBJ1-3; d_call: TRBD1; cdr3_nt: TGTGCCAGCAGAGCCCCGGGGACAGGGTTCGGAAACACCATATATTTT; cdr3_aa: CASRAPGTGFGNTIYF
v_call: TRBV5-4; clone_size: few; j_call: TRBJ2-5; d_call: NA; cdr3_nt: TGTGCCAGCAGCTTGCAAGGGGTCGGGGAGACCCAGTACTTC; cdr3_aa: CASSLQGVGETQYF
v_call: TRBV3-1; clone_size: NA; j_call: TRBJ2-1; d_call: NA; cdr3_nt: TGTGCCAGCAGCCAACGAGCGGACGGCCCCAGGCAGTTCTTC; cdr3_aa: CASSQRADGPRQFF